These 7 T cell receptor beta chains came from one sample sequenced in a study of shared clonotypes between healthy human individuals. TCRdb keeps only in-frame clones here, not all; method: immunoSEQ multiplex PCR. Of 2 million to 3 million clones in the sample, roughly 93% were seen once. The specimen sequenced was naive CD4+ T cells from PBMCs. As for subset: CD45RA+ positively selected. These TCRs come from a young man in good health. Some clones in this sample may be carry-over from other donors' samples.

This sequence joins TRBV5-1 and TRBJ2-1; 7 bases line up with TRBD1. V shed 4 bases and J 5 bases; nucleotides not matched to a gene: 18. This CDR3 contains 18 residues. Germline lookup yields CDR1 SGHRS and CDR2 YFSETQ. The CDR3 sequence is CASSHRGTAPARHNEQFF. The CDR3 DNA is TGCGCCAGCAGCCATCGTGGGACAGCCCCTGCCCGACACAATGAGCAGTTCTTC.

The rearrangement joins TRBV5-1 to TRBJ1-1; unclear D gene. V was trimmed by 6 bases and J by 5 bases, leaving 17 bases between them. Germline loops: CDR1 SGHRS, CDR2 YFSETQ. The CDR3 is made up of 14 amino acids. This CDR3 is CASTFAGAGTEAFF. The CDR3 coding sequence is TGCGCCAGCACCTTCGCCGGCGCGGGGACTGAAGCTTTCTTT.

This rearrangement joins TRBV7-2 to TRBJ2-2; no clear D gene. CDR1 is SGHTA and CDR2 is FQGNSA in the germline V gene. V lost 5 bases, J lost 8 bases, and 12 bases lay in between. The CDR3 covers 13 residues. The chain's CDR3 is CASSLDPGGELFF. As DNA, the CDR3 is TGTGCCAGCAGCCTGGATCCTGGAGGGGAGCTGTTTTTT. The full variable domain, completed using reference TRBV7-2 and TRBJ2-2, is GAGVSQSPSNKVTEKGKDVELRCDPISGHTALYWYRQSLGQGLEFLIYFQGNSAPDKSGLPSDRFSAERTGGSVSTLTIQRTQQEDSAVYLCASSLDPGGELFFGEGSRLTVL.

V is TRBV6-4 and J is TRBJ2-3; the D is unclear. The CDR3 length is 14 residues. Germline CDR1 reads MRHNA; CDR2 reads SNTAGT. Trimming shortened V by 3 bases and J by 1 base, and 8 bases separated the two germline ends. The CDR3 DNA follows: TGTGCCAGCAGTGAACAACAAGGCACAGATACGCAGTATTTT. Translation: CASSEQQGTDTQYF.

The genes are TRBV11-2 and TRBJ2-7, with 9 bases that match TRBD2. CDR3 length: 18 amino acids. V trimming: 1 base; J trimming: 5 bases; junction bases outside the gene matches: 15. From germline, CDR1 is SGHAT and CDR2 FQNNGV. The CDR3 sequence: CASSLVGVSGSFRHEQYF. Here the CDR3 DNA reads TGTGCCAGCAGCTTAGTGGGGGTTAGCGGGAGTTTCAGGCACGAGCAGTACTTC.

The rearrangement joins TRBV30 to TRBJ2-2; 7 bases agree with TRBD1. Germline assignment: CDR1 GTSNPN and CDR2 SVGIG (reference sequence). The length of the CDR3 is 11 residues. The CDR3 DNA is TGTGGGCAGGGGGATACCGGGGAGCTGTTTTTT. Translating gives CGQGDTGELFF.

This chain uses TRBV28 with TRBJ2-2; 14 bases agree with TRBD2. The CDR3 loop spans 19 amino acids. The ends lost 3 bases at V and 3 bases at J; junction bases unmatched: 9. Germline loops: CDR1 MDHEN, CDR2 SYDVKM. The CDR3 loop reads CASSFAGLAGGGDTGELFF. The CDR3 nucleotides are TGTGCCAGCAGTTTTGCTGGACTAGCGGGAGGTGGTGACACCGGGGAGCTGTTTTTT.